Each of the 20 T cell receptor beta chains below was sequenced from the same sample in a study of OX40 agonist ivuxolimab in advanced cancers. The method was immunoSEQ multiplex PCR; TCRdb's version includes in-frame clones alone and lacks a portion of them. This table holds roughly 66,000 clones, approximately 83% found once. The specimen comprised CD4+ or CD8+ T cells sorted from blood, sampled in a trial of the OX40 agonist ivuxolimab. These receptors were taken from an adult with an advanced solid tumor such as melanoma, head and neck, liver or kidney cancer.

The rearrangement uses TRBV14 and TRBJ2-7; unclear D gene. Trimming stripped 4 bases from V and 4 bases from J, with 14 bases between. This CDR3 contains 14 residues. Germline CDR1 reads SGHDN; CDR2 reads FVKESK. CDR3 in DNA: TGTGCCAGCAGCCCCCATATGAGCATATACGAGCAGTACTTC. Translating it yields CASSPHMSIYEQYF.

The chain joins TRBV15 to TRBJ1-2; 9 positions agree with TRBD1. The germline V gene encodes CDR1 LNHNV and CDR2 YYDKDF (reference sequence). The V and J ends lost 3 bases and 6 bases, in that order; junction bases with no gene match: 11. There are 16 residues in the CDR3. This chain's CDR3 is CATSREDRGLWDGYTF. Here the CDR3 DNA reads TGTGCCACCAGCAGGGAGGACAGGGGACTTTGGGATGGCTACACCTTC.

The CDR3 loop is CASSPTGHPNTGELFF. Written as DNA, the CDR3 is TGTGCCAGCTCACCTACGGGACACCCGAACACCGGGGAGCTGTTTTTT. The V call is TRBV18, the J call TRBJ2-2; a weak D match, TRBD1 (6 bases). Between the trimmed V and J ends, which lost 3 bases and 0 bases, there was a span of 11 bases. Germline CDR1 KGHSH, CDR2 LQKENI. This CDR3 comprises 16 residues.

CDR3: CASSQTIAKNIQYF. CDR3 sequence (DNA): TGTGCCAGCAGCCAAACAATAGCCAAAAACATTCAGTACTTC. The chain uses TRBV9 and TRBJ2-4; D is ambiguous. The CDR3 is 14 residues long. Germline assignment: CDR1 SGDLS and CDR2 YYNGEE. Trimming removed 4 bases from V and 0 bases from J, with 8 bases in between.

V usage is TRBV5-1 and J usage is TRBJ2-5; tentative D call: TRBD1 (5 bases). The CDR3 has 15 residues. Germline V gives CDR1 SGHRS, CDR2 YFSETQ. Trimming pared 0 bases from V and 1 base from J, leaving 10 bases between. CDR3 region: CASSLGDDSQETQYF. CDR3 in DNA: TGCGCCAGCAGCTTGGGCGACGACAGCCAAGAGACCCAGTACTTC.

This rearrangement joins TRBV9 to TRBJ2-3; no clear D gene. Trimming shortened V by 4 bases and J by 2 bases, and 5 bases separated the two germline ends. Germline CDR1 is SGDLS and CDR2 is YYNGEE. The CDR3 runs 12 residues. The DNA of the CDR3 is TGTGCCAGCAGCCCCTCCACAGATACGCAGTATTTT. It translates to CASSPSTDTQYF.

The V and J genes are TRBV6-5 and TRBJ1-2, with D unclear. Trimming took 2 bases from V and 6 from J, leaving 10 bases between them. Germline CDR1 reads MNHEY; CDR2 reads SVGAGI. The CDR3 is 13 residues long. CDR3: CASSYVGGNGYTF. As DNA, the CDR3 is TGTGCCAGCAGTTACGTGGGAGGGAATGGCTACACCTTC.

This clone has a handful of counts. The V call is TRBV6-1, the J call TRBJ2-7; 7 bases align to TRBD2. The CDR3 sequence is 14 residues long. V lost 2 bases to trimming and J lost 6 bases; unmatched junction nucleotides: 7. Germline CDR1 reads MNHNS; CDR2 reads SASEGT. In nucleotides, the CDR3 is TGTGCCAGCAGTGAAAGTTGGGGGGGACGCGAGCAGTACTTC. This encodes CASSESWGGREQYF.

The table lists this clone with a few counts. The V and J genes are TRBV18 and TRBJ2-1, with 7 nucleotides matching TRBD2. Germline values: CDR1 KGHSH, CDR2 LQKENI. V lost 2 bases, J lost 7 bases, and 2 bases stayed unmatched. The CDR3 is 13 residues long. The DNA of the CDR3 is TGTGCCAGCTCACCAATCGGGGGGAATGAGCAGTTCTTC. The encoded protein is CASSPIGGNEQFF.

This chain links TRBV5-1 with TRBJ2-1; TRBD1 agrees at 10 bases. J was trimmed by 8 bases and V by 5 bases; bases with no gene match: 7. The CDR3 extends over 14 amino acids. The germline V gene encodes CDR1 SGHRS and CDR2 YFSETQ. The CDR3: CASRFGTGEDEQFF. In nucleotides, the CDR3 is TGCGCCAGCAGGTTCGGGACAGGGGAGGATGAGCAGTTCTTC.

J is TRBJ2-1 and V is TRBV11-3, with 8 bases identical to TRBD2. Germline loops: CDR1 SGHNT, CDR2 YENEEA. Losses at the gene ends were 5 bases for V and 8 bases for J; bases not matched to a gene: 11. CDR3 length: 15 amino acids. The CDR3 region has the DNA TGTGCCAGCAGCCAAGGACTAGCCGGCGCCCATGAGCAGTTCTTC. Translated, it gives CASSQGLAGAHEQFF.

This chain joins TRBV18 and TRBJ2-2; D possibly corresponds to TRBD1 (6 bases). The CDR3 covers 17 residues. V lost 2 bases to trimming and J lost 4 bases, with 17 bases between them. CDR1 and CDR2 from the germline V gene are KGHSH and LQKENI. Here the CDR3 DNA reads TGTGCCAGCTCACCAGGCTCCGGTCGACAGGCCACCGGGGAGCTGTTTTTT. Protein sequence: CASSPGSGRQATGELFF. The whole variable domain, filled in from reference TRBV18 and TRBJ2-2, reads NAGVMQNPRHLVRRRGQEARLRCSPMKGHSHVYWYRQLPEEGLKFMVYLQKENIIDESGMPKERFSAEFPKEGPSILRIQQVVRGDSAAYFCASSPGSGRQATGELFFGEGSRLTVL.

The chain recombines TRBV7-9 with TRBJ1-1, with D possibly being TRBD1 (5 bases). This CDR3 has 16 amino acids. Germline CDR1 reads SEHNR; CDR2 reads FQNEAQ (reference sequence). V gave up 5 bases and J gave up 0 bases, with 16 bases separating them. The DNA for the CDR3 is TGTGCCAGCAGCCCGACGAGGCCAGGGTTGAACACTGAAGCTTTCTTT. Protein product: CASSPTRPGLNTEAFF.

The genes are TRBV7-8 and TRBJ1-1; possible D gene TRBD1, 5 bases. V gave up 1 base and J gave up 6 bases, with 12 bases separating them. The V gene's germline CDR1 is SGHVS and CDR2 FQNEAQ. This CDR3 is built from 14 residues. The CDR3 coding sequence is TGTGCCAGCAGCTTAGGCCTAATAGGGGCTGAAGCTTTCTTT. Protein: CASSLGLIGAEAFF.

This clone has more than one count but fewer than ten. A junction end diverges from the germline sequence, so it may reflect a read error. CDR3 protein: CASSYSGQDHF. Written as DNA, the CDR3 is TGTGCCAGCAGTTACTCGGGACAGGATCATTTC. V and J are TRBV6-5 and TRBJ1-2, with TRBD1 matching 8 bases. In germline, CDR1 is MNHEY, CDR2 SVGAGI. The CDR3 is 11 amino acids.

The chain has TRBV27 and TRBJ1-1; D is unresolved. Germline V gene data show CDR1 as MNHEY and CDR2 as SMNVEV (reference sequence). CDR3 length: 15 amino acids. Trimming removed 7 bases at V and 1 base at J, with 16 bases between. The CDR3 here is CASKELTVTNTEAFF. The CDR3 DNA follows: TGTGCCAGCAAGGAGCTTACAGTTACGAACACTGAAGCTTTCTTT.

This clone was seen only once. This sequence joins TRBV7-2 and TRBJ1-1; D unresolved. V was pared by 8 bases and J by 3 bases, with 7 bases between. CDR3 length equals 11 residues. Germline CDR1 is SGHTA and CDR2 is FQGNSA. For the CDR3, the DNA is TGTGCCAGCGGGTTGTACACTGAAGCTTTCTTT. Its protein product is CASGLYTEAFF.

The J gene is TRBJ1-5, the V gene TRBV15; D is ambiguous. With 1 base removed from V and 0 bases from J, the gap between germline ends came to 1 base. This CDR3 has 13 residues. Germline assignment: CDR1 LNHNV and CDR2 YYDKDF (reference sequence). The CDR3 nucleotides read TGTGCCACCAGCAGAGGTAGCAATCAGCCCCAGCATTTT. As protein: CATSRGSNQPQHF.

V and J are TRBV5-5 and TRBJ2-3; D unresolved. CDR1 and CDR2 (germline): SGHKS, YYEKEE (reference sequence). V lost 3 bases and J 6 bases, leaving 23 bases between the germline ends. The CDR3 runs to 17 residues. CDR3 sequence reads: CASSSIPPRDKGDTQYF. The CDR3 DNA reads TGTGCCAGCAGCTCCATCCCACCGCGAGATAAAGGGGATACGCAGTATTTT.

The chain couples TRBV7-9 to TRBJ2-1; a weak D match, TRBD2 (6 bases). This CDR3 is built from 14 residues. V lost 5 bases and J 5 bases, leaving 13 bases between the germline ends. Germline V gene sequence: CDR1 SEHNR, CDR2 FQNEAQ (reference sequence). Here the CDR3 DNA reads TGTGCCAGCAGCGGGGACTCGCAGAACAATGAGCAGTTCTTC. Amino acids: CASSGDSQNNEQFF.